Reported below is one T cell receptor (beta chain). This clone's antigen is unknown. No qualities accompany the bases; no much larger clone lies one base away. Looking up the germline V gene yields CDR1 SNHLY and CDR2 FYNNEI. At the junction V is shortened by 0 bases and J by 7 bases, with 12 bases in between. The CDR3 numbers 14 residues from cysteine through phenylalanine. Of the read, only the CDR3 DNA is kept; its 42 bases are in frame from base 1. This sample was taken from a study of blood T cells in healthy people across ages (dated by TCRdb to 2014 to 2015). A note on the overall study: In model experiments, roughly one uniquely barcoded TCR beta cDNA molecule per two T cells was captured by template switching. Donors of different ages were randomly distributed across sequencing lanes to avoid experimental bias. The donors were split into four age groups: young (average about 15 years), middle-aged (roughly 39), aged (roughly 60) and long-lived (approximately 80). For two donors (one aged 18 to 29 and one aged 80 or older), the study analyzed two additional independent replicas of 1 million unique cDNA reads from the same blood draw. Age-related changes in TCR beta repertoire diversity were measured in the study by deep sequencing normalized with unique cDNA molecular identifiers. The study at large found these results: Because donor CMV infection status was unknown, age-related changes in expanded clonotypes were potentially confounded. As age increased, observed TCR beta diversity per million T cells dropped in a roughly linear way, and a significant reduction was already evident by age about 40. Because profiling used bulk unsorted PBMCs, naive and antigen-experienced compartments could not be compared conclusively. Observed TCR beta diversity correlated strongly with the percentage of naive T cells measured by flow cytometry. Compared with the aged group, the long-lived group had more naive CD4+ T cells, fewer expanded clones and increased TCR diversity, a pattern suggesting age selection. Estimates of total diversity based on one million sequenced T cells were regarded as lower bounds and as underestimates.

Library preparation used 5' RACE. The data were produced on an Illumina HiSeq 2500. The second PCR ran for about 7 to 11 cycles and used a J-beta primer mix along with a sample-barcoded 5' primer. A unique molecular identifier was introduced onto each TCR beta cDNA molecule by a template-switch 5' adaptor carrying 12 random nucleotides. At least 2.5 million CDR3-containing paired-end reads were obtained from each sample. First-strand cDNA synthesis was performed from all RNA using the Mint cDNA synthesis kit, with priming by a TRBC-specific oligonucleotide. Following uracil-DNA glycosylase treatment, all cDNA underwent a first 18-cycle PCR with the universal primers M1SS and BC2_uni_R. The study's own analysis went as follows. For normalization, 1 million high-quality reads, each with a distinct molecular identifier, were randomly selected from each sample. Reads with shared molecular identifiers were discarded instead of being binned into consensus sequences. MiTCR, with a Q25 quality threshold and the strictest error-elimination algorithm, was used for CDR3 identification, clonotype clustering and error correction. A nonparametric unseen species model using Euler transformation provided a lower-bound estimate of total TCR beta diversity. The public reads were quality trimmed at Q25 with fastp and then assembled into clones with MiXCR by TCRdb, keeping productive beta chains. CDR3 protein sequences are deduplicated, and each keeps its most common genes and DNA. The V and J calls reflect TCRdb's pipeline rather than the authors' work. The sample table holds approximately 820,000 distinct CDR3 sequences, of which under 45% were seen once. The ten largest make up about a fifth of the sample.

Donors were approximately 42 systemically healthy Caucasian individuals from Russia aged roughly 6 to 95 years. Each donor gave ten milliliters of peripheral blood, drawn into EDTA-treated Vacutainer tubes. PBMCs were isolated by Ficoll-Paque density-gradient centrifugation, with at least 7 million obtained per sample. Total RNA was extracted from PBMCs with Trizol reagent, with at least 5.5 micrograms obtained per sample. Naive CD45RAhigh/CD27high T cell percentages were measured by flow cytometry on a PBMC aliquot from every donor. This clonotype was sampled from a man aged 55 to 69 in good health. The specimen sequenced was blood. The chain is encoded by TRBV2 joined to TRBJ1-2, with TRBD1 tentatively as D gene (5 bases match). The CDR3 reads CASSEAAPGPGYTF. The bases read TGTGCCAGCAGTGAAGCGGCCCCAGGGCCTGGCTACACCTTC. Full variable domain (CDR3 extended with the reference TRBV2 and TRBJ1-2 proteins): EPEVTQTPSHQVTQMGQEVILRCVPISNHLYFYWYRQILGQKVEFLVSFYNNEISEKSEIFDDQFSVERPDGSNFTLKIRSTKLEDSAMYFCASSEAAPGPGYTFGSGTRLTVV.